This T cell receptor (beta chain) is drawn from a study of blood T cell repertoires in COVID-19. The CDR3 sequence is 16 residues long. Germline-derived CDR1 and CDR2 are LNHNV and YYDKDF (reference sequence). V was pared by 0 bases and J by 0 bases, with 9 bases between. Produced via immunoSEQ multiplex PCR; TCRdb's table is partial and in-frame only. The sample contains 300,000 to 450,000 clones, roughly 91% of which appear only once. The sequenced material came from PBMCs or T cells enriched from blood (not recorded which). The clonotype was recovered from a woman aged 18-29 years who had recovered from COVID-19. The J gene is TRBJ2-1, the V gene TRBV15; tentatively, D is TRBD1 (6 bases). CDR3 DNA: TGTGCCACCAGCAGAGAAGGGGGAAGCTCCTACAATGAGCAGTTCTTC. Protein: CATSREGGSSYNEQFF.